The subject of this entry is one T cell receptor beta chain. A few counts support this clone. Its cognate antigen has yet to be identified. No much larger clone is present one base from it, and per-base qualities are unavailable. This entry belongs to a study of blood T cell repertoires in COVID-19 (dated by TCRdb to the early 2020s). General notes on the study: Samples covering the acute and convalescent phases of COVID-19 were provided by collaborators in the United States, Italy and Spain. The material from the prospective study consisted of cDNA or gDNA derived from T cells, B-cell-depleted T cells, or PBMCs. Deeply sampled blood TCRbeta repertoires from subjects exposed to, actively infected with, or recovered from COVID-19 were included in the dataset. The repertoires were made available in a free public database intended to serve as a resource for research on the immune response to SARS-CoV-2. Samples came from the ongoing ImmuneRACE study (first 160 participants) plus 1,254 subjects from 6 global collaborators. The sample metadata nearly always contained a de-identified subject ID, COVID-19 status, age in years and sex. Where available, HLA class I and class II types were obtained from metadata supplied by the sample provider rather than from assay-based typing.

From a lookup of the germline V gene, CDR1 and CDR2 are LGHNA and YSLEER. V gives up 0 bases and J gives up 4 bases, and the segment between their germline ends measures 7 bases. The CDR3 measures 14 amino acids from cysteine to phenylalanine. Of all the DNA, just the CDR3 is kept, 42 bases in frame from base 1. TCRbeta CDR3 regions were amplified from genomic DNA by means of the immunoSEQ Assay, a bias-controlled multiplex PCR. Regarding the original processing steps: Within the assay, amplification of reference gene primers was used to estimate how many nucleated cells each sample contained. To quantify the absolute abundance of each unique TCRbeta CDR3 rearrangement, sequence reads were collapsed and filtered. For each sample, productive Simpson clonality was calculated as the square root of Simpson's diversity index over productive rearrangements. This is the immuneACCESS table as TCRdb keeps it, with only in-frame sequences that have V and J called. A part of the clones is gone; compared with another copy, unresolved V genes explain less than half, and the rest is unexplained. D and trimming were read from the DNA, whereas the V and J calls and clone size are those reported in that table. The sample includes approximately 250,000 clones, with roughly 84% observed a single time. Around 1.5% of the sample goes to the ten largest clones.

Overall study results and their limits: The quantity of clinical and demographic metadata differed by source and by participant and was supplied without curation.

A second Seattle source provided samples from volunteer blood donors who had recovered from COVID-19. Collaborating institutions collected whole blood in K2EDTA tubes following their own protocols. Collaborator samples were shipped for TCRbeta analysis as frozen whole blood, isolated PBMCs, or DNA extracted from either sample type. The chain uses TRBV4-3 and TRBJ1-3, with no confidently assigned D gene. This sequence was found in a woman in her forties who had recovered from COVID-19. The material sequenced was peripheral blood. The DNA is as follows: TGCGCCAGCAGCCAAGATGTTGGCGGAAACACCATATATTTT. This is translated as CASSQDVGGNTIYF.